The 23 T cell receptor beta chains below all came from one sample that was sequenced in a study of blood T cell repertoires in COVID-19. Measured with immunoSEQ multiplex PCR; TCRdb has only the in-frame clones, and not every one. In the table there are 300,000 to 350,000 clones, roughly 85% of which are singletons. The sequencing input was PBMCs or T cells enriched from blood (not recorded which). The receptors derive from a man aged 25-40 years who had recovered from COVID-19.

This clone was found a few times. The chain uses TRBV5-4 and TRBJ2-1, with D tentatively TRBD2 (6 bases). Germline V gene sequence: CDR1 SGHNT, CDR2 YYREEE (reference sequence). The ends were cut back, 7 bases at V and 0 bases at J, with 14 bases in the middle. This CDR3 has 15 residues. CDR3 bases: TGTGCCAGCGGGTATAGCGGCTACTCCTACAATGAGCAGTTCTTC. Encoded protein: CASGYSGYSYNEQFF. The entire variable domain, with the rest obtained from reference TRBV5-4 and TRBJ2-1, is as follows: ETGVTQSPTHLIKTRGQQVTLRCSSQSGHNTVSWYQQALGQGPQFIFQYYREEENGRGNFPPRFSGLQFPNYSSELNVNALELDDSALYLCASGYSGYSYNEQFFGPGTRLTVL.

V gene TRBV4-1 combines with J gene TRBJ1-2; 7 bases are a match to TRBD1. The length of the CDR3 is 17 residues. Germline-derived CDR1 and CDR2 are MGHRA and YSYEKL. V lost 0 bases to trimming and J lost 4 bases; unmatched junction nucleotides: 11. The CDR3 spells CASSQDRAGGLAYGYTF. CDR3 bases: TGCGCCAGCAGCCAAGATCGGGCAGGGGGGCTGGCCTATGGCTACACCTTC.

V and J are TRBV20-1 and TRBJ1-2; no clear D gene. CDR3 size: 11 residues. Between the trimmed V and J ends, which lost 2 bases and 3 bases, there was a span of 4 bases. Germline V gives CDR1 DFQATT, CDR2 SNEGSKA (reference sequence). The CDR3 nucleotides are TGCAGTGCTAGAATCGACTATGGCTACACCTTC. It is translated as CSARIDYGYTF.

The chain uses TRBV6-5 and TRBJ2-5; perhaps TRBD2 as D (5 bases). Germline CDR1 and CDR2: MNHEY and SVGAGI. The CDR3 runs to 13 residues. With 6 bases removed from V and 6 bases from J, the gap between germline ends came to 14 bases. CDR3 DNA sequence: TGTGCCAGCAGCCGAGGACTTTCCAAGACCCAGTACTTC. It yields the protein CASSRGLSKTQYF.

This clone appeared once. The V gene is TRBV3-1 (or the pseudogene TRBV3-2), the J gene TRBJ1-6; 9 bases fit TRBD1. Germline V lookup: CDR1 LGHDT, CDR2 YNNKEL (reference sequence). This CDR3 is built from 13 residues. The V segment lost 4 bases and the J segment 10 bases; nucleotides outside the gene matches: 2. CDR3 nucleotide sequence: TGTGCCAGCAGCCCGGGACAGGGCTCACCCCTCCACTTT. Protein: CASSPGQGSPLHF.

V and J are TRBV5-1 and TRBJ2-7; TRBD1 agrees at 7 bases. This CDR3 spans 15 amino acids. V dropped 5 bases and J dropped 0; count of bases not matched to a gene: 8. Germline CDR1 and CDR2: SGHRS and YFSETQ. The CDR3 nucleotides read TGCGCCAGCAGACCACAGGGGTCTAGCTCCTACGAGCAGTACTTC. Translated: CASRPQGSSSYEQYF.

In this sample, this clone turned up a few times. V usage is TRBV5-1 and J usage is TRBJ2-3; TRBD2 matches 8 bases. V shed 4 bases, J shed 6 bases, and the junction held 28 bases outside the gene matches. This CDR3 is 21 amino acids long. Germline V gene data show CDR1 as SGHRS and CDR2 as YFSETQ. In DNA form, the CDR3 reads TGCGCCAGCAGCCAACTCGTGATCTTAGCGGGGCCTAAGCCGCACATGGATACGCAGTATTTT. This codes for CASSQLVILAGPKPHMDTQYF.

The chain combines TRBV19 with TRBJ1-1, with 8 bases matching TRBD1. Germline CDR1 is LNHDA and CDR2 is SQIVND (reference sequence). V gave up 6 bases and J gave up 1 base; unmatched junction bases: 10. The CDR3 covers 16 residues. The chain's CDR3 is CASRILFGTGNTEAFF. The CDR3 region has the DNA TGTGCCAGTAGGATCTTATTCGGGACAGGGAACACTGAAGCTTTCTTT.

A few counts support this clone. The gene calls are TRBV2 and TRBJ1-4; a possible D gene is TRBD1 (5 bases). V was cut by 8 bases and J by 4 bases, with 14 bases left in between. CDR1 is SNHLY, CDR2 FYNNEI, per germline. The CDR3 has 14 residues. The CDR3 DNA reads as TGTGCCAGCTTATCCGGACAAGTTAATGAAAAACTGTTTTTT. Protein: CASLSGQVNEKLFF.

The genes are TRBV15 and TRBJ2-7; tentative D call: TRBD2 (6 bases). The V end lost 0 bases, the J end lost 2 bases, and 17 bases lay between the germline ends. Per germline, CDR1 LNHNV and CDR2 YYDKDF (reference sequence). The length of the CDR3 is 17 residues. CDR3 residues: CATSRDSVGGVAYEQYF. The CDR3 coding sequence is TGTGCCACCAGCAGAGATTCCGTCGGAGGGGTGGCCTACGAGCAGTACTTC.

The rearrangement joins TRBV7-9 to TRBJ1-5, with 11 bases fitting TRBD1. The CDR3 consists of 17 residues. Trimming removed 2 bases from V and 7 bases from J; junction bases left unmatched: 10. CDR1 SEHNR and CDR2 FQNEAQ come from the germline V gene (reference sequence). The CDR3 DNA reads TGTGCCAGCAGCTTATCGCCCGGACAGGGGGCGGAGCAGCCCCAGCATTTT. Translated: CASSLSPGQGAEQPQHF.

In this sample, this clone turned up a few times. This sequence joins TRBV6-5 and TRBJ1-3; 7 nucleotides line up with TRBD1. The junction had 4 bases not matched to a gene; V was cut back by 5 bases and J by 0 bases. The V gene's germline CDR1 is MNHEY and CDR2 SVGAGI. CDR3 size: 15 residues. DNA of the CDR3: TGTGCCAGCAGTCCACAGGGGAGCTCTGGAAACACCATATATTTT. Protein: CASSPQGSSGNTIYF.

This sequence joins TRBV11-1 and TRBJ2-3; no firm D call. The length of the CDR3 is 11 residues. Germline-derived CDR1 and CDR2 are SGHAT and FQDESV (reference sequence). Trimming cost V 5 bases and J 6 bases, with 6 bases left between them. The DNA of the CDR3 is TGTGCCAGCAGCCCCTCCGATACGCAGTATTTT. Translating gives CASSPSDTQYF.

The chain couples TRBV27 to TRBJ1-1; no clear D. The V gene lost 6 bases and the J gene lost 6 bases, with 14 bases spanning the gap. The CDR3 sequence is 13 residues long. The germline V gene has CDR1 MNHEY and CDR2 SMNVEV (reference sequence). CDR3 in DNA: TGTGCCAGCAGCCCAAGAACGGGTGCTGAAGCTTTCTTT. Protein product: CASSPRTGAEAFF.

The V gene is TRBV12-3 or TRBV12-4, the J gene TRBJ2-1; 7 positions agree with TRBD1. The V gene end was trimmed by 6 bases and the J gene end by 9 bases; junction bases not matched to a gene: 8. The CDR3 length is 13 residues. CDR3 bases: TGTGCCAGCAGCTACCAGGGGGTGGGTGAGCAGTTCTTC. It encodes CASSYQGVGEQFF.

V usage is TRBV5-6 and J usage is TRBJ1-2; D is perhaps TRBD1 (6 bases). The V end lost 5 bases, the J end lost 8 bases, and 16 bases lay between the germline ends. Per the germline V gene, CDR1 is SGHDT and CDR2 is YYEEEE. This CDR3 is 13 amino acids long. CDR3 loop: CASRPTAGEGYTF. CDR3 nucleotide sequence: TGTGCCAGCAGACCCACCGCAGGGGAAGGCTACACCTTC.

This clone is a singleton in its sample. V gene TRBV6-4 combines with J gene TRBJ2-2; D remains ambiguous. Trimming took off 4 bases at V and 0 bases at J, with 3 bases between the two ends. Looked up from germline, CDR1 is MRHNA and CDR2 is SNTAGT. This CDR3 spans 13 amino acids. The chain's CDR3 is CASSATNTGELFF. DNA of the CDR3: TGTGCCAGCAGTGCTACGAACACCGGGGAGCTGTTTTTT.

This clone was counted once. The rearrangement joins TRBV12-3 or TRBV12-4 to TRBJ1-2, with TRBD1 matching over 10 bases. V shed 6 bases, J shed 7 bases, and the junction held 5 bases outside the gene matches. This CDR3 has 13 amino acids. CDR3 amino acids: CASRAGQGFGYTF. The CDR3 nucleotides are TGTGCCAGCAGGGCGGGACAGGGGTTTGGCTACACCTTC.

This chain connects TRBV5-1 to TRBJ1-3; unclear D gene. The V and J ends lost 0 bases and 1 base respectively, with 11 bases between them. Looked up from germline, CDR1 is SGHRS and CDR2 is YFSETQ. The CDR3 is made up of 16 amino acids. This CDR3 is CASSLGGPASGNTIYF. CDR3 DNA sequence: TGCGCCAGCAGCTTGGGTGGGCCGGCTTCTGGAAACACCATATATTTT. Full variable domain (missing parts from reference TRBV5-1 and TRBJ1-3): KAGVTQTPRYLIKTRGQQVTLSCSPISGHRSVSWYQQTPGQGLQFLFEYFSETQRNKGNFPGRFSGRQFSNSRSEMNVSTLELGDSALYLCASSLGGPASGNTIYFGEGSWLTVV.

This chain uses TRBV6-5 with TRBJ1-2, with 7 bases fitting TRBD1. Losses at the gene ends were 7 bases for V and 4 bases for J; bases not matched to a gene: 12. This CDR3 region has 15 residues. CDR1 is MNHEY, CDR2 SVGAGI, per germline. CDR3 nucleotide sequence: TGTGCCAGCAAACAACAGGGGAGTTTCCCCTATGGCTACACCTTC. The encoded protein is CASKQQGSFPYGYTF.

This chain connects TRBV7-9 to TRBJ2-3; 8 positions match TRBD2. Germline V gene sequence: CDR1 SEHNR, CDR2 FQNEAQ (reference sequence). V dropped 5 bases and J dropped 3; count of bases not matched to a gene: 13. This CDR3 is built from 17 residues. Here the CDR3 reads CASSPKMGLVRTDTQYF. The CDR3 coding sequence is TGTGCCAGCAGCCCGAAAATGGGACTAGTAAGGACAGATACGCAGTATTTT.

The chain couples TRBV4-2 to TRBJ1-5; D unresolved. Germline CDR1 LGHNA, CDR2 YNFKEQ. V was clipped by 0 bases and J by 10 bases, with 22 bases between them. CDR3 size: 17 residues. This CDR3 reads CASSQDSTRGTFEPQHF. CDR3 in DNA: TGTGCCAGCAGCCAAGATAGCACTCGAGGAACCTTCGAACCCCAGCATTTT.

CDR3 protein: CSASSARGAPDTQYF. The CDR3 bases are TGCAGTGCTAGTAGCGCCAGGGGGGCCCCAGATACGCAGTATTTT. V is TRBV20-1 and J is TRBJ2-3; weak D call: TRBD1 (7 bases). Germline CDR1 DFQATT, CDR2 SNEGSKA (reference sequence). V dropped 3 bases and J dropped 4 bases, with 17 bases sitting between them. This CDR3 is built from 15 residues.